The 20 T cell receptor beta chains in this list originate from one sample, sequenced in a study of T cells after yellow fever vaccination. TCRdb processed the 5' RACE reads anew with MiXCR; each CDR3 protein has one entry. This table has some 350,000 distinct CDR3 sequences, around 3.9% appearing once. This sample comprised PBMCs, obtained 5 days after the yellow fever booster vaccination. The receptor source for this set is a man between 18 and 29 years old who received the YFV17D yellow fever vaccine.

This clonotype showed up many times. The CDR3 region is CASSQDFFAGAVYEQYF. CDR3 nucleotide sequence: TGTGCCAGCAGCCAAGATTTTTTTGCGGGGGCCGTCTACGAGCAGTACTTC. The J gene is TRBJ2-7, the V gene TRBV4-2; D is perhaps TRBD2 (7 bases). Germline CDR1 LGHNA, CDR2 YNFKEQ. The V and J ends lost 0 bases and 3 bases respectively, with 18 bases between them. The CDR3 runs 17 residues.

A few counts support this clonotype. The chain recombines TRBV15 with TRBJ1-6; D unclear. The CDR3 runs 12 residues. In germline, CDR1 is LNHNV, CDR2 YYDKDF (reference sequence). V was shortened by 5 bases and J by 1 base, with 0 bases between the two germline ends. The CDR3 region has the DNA TGTGCCACCAGCTCCTATAATTCACCCCTCCACTTT. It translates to CATSSYNSPLHF.

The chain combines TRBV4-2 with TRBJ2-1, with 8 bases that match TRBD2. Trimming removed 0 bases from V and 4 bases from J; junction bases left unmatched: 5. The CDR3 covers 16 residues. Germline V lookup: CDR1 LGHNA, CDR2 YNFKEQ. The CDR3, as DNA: TGTGCCAGCAGCCAAGAGACCGGGGGGGCGTACAATGAGCAGTTCTTC. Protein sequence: CASSQETGGAYNEQFF.

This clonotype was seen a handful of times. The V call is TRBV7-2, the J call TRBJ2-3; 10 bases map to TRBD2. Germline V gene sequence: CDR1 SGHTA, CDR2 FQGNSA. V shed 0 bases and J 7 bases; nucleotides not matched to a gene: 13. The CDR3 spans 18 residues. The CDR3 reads CASSLAPSSGGAGYTQYF. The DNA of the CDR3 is TGTGCCAGCAGCTTAGCCCCCTCCAGCGGGGGGGCCGGATATACGCAGTATTTT.

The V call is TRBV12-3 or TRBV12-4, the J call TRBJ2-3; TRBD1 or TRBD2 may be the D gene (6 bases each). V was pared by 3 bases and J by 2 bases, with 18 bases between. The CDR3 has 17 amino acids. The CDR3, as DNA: TGTGCCAGCAGTTTCGAGGGGGGCTATAAACTCACAGATACGCAGTATTTT. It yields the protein CASSFEGGYKLTDTQYF.

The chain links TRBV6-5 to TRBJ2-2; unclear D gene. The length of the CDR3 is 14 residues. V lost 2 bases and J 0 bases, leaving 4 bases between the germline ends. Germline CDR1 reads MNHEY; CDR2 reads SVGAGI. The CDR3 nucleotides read TGTGCCAGCAGTTACATGGCGAACACCGGGGAGCTGTTTTTT. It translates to CASSYMANTGELFF.

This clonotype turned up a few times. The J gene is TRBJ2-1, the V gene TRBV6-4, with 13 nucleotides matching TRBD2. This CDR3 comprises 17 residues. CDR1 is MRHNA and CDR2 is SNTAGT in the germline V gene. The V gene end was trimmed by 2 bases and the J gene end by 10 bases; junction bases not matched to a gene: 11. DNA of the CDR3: TGTGCCAGCAGTGACCTCCCTACTAGCGGGGGGGCAGGAGAGCAGTTCTTC. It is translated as CASSDLPTSGGAGEQFF.

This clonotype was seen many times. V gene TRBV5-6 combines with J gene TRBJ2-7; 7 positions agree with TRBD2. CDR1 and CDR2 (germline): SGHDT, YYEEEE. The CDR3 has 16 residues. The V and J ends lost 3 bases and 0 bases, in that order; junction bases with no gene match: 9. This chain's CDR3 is CASSSPKAGSSYEQYV. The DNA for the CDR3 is TGTGCCAGCAGCTCCCCTAAAGCGGGGAGCTCCTACGAGCAGTACGTC.

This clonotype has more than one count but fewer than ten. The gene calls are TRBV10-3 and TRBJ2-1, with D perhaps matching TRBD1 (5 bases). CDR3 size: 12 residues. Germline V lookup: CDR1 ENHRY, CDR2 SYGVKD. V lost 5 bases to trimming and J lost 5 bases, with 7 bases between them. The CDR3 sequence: CAISSRDNEQFF. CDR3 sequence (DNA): TGTGCCATCAGTTCCAGGGACAATGAGCAGTTCTTC.

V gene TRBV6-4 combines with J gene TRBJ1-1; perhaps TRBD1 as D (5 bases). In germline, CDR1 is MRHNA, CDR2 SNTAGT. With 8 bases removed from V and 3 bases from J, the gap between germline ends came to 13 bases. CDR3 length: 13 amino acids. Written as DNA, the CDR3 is TGTGCCAGCCGAGGACGGGGCGACACTGAAGCTTTCTTT. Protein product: CASRGRGDTEAFF.

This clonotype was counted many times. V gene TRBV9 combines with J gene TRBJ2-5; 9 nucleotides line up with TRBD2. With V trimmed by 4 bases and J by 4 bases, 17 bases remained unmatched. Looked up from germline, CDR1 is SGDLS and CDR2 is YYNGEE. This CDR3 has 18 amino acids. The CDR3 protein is CASSLSAGVAGVLETQYF. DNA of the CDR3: TGTGCCAGCAGCCTCTCGGCGGGGGTAGCGGGGGTCCTAGAGACCCAGTACTTC.

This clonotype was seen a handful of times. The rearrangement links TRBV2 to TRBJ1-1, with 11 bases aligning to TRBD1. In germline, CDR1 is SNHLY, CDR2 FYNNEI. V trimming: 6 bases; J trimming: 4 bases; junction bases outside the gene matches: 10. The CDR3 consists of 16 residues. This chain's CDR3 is CASSGHGGTGGTEAFF. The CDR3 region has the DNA TGTGCCAGCAGCGGCCACGGGGGGACAGGGGGCACTGAAGCTTTCTTT.

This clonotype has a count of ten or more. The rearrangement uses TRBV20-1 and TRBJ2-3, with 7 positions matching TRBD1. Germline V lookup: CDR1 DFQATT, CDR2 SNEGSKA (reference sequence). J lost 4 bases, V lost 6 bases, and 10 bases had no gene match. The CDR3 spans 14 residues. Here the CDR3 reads CSAAPGQGADTQYF. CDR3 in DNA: TGCAGTGCCGCCCCGGGGCAGGGGGCAGATACGCAGTATTTT.

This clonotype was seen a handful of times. This chain's CDR3 is CASSIGQGTLGPQHF. CDR3 in DNA: TGTGCCAGTAGTATCGGACAGGGCACCCTCGGGCCCCAGCATTTT. The chain employs TRBV19 and TRBJ1-5; 8 bases are a match to TRBD1. Trimming took 3 bases from V and 9 from J; bases not matched to a gene: 10. The length of the CDR3 is 15 residues. Germline V lookup: CDR1 LNHDA, CDR2 SQIVND (reference sequence).

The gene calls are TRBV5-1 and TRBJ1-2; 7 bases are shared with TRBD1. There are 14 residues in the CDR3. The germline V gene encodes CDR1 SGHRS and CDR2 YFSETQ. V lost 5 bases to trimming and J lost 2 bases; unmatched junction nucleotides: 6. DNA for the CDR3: TGCGCCAGCAGTACGGGACAGCCAAACTATGGCTACACCTTC. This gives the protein CASSTGQPNYGYTF. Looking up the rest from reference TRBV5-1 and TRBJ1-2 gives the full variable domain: KAGVTQTPRYLIKTRGQQVTLSCSPISGHRSVSWYQQTPGQGLQFLFEYFSETQRNKGNFPGRFSGRQFSNSRSEMNVSTLELGDSALYLCASSTGQPNYGYTFGSGTRLTVV.

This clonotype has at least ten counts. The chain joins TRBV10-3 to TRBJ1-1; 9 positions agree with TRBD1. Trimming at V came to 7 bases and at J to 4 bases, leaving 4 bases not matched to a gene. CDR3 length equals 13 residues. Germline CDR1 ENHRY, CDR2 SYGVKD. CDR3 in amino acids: CAITTTGGTEAFF. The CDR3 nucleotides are TGTGCCATCACCACGACAGGGGGCACTGAAGCTTTCTTT.

CDR3 nucleotides: TGTGCCAGCAGTCCTGAGGACGGCTCCTATAATTCACCCCTCCACTTT. Translation: CASSPEDGSYNSPLHF. J is TRBJ1-6 and V is TRBV6-5; D call uncertain. The V gene lost 5 bases and the J gene lost 0 bases, with 11 bases spanning the gap. CDR1 is MNHEY, CDR2 SVGAGI, per germline. The CDR3 is made up of 16 amino acids.

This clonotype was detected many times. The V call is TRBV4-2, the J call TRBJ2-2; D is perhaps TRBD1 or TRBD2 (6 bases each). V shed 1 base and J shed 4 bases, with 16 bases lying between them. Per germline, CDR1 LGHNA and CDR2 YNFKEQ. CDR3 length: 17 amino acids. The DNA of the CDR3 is TGTGCCAGCAGCCAAGGGGGGGCGGGACGTGGCACCGGGGAGCTGTTTTTT. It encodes CASSQGGAGRGTGELFF.

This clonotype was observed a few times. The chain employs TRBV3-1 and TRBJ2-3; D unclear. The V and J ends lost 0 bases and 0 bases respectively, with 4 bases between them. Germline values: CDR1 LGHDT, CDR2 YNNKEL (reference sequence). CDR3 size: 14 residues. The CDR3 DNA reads TGTGCCAGCAGCCAAGATACTAGCACAGATACGCAGTATTTT. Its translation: CASSQDTSTDTQYF.

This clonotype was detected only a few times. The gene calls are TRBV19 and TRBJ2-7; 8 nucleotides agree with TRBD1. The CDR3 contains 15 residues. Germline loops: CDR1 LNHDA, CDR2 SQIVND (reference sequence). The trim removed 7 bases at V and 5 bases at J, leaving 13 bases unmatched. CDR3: CASTMDRAARDEQYF. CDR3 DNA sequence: TGTGCCAGTACTATGGACAGGGCGGCTCGGGACGAGCAGTACTTC.